The present T cell receptor beta chain was sequenced within a study of beta chain features in type 1 diabetes (dated by TCRdb to between 2018 and 2020). Some background on the complete study: No differences in mean age, gender distribution, total cell number or subset yield were found between patients and healthy donors. A total of around 110,000,000 sorted cells were examined across all samples, and a strong correlation was observed between cell number per subset and RNA yield. In the study, TCRB repertoires of sorted circulating CD4+ T cell subsets from recently diagnosed type 1 diabetes patients were compared with those of matched healthy donors. Whereas all 28 donors provided naive and central memory subsets, regulatory and stem cell-like memory subsets were isolated from just 8 patients and about eight healthy donors.

The High Capacity cDNA Reverse Transcription Kit was used to reverse transcribe all of the isolated RNA, meaning that expressed TCRB transcripts were what got sequenced. Naive, central memory and regulatory T cell samples underwent deep immunoSEQ sequencing, averaging about 3.57 million total reads per sample. Sorted cells were lysed in RLT buffer, and RNA was extracted using DNase-treated RNeasy Micro or Mini kits according to cell number. To prevent cross-contamination, every cell subset was processed on its own, while patient and healthy donor samples were processed together. Using the immunoSEQ multiplex PCR, TCRB sequences were amplified from cDNA into 87-bp fragments spanning the CDR3 region. Sequencing of the amplicons was performed on the Illumina HiSeq platform. The original methods were these. Synthetic template baselines were used to correct PCR bias computationally, reads within Hamming distance 2 were collapsed, and singletons that could not be merged were discarded. Reads were aligned against IMGT to assign V, D and J genes, CDR3 length and insertions or deletions at six rearrangement sites. Clonotype counts were normalized to sorted cell number within each subset before computing true diversity and Gini coefficients with the tcR R package. Repertoire sharing was quantified using the overlap coefficient calculated on TCRB nucleotide sequences. Out-of-frame TCRB sequences from naive cells were analyzed to stand in for the pre-selection repertoire. TCRdb mirrors the immuneACCESS table, restricted to in-frame sequences. Some clones are absent from its copies; in checked studies, under half trace to an unresolved V gene, and the reason for the others is unknown. D and trimming were read from the DNA, whereas the V and J calls and clone size are those reported in that table. For this sample there are nearly 700,000 clones; about an eighth appear just once. The top ten clonotypes cover 0.022% of the sample.

Spanning cysteine to phenylalanine, the CDR3 consists of 14 amino acids. Only the CDR3 portion is preserved as DNA: 42 bases, with reading frame beginning at the first base. V is shortened by 4 bases, J by 6 bases, and the region joining them spans 16 bases. The germline V gene yields SGDLS for CDR1 and YYNGEE for CDR2. The table lists this clone with a few counts. The specificity of this receptor is unknown. Nothing much larger sits one base from this clone, and base qualities are not available. Each donor gave one peripheral blood draw, averaging about 100 mL, which was collected into heparinised tubes. Using a panel that included CD45RO, CCR7, CD25, CD127, CD95 and CD27, naive, central memory, regulatory and stem cell-like memory CD4+ T cells were sorted on a BD FACSAria II. A purity above 98% was achieved for all sorted populations. PBMCs were isolated right away by Lymphoprep density gradient centrifugation and were stained directly, without culture. So that batch effects would be minimized, each experiment stained and sorted samples in pairs, pairing one healthy donor with one patient.

The paper's findings and limits, for the study overall: Because cDNA was sequenced instead of genomic DNA, highly expressing activated cells could be over-represented, though the groups showed no difference in activation or CD3 levels. Because the HLA sub-analyses included only small numbers of individuals, any influence of HLA type on TCRB rearrangement was left unresolved. At VDJ recombination sites, type 1 diabetes patients had fewer insertions and more deleted nucleotides, which implies abnormalities in thymic rearrangement. Naive, central memory and regulatory TCRB repertoires appeared to be more alike among patients than among healthy donors. Shorter templates might have been favored by PCR, but patient and control samples were amplified and corrected together, so both groups would have been affected equally by any skew. Type 1 diabetes patients showed a moderate but significant shortening of TCRB CDR3 length in all four CD4+ subsets.

Material for sequencing was naive CD4+ T cells from blood. In light of the paper, this sample's cell subset or site label describes: true naive CD4+ T cells. This TCR was recovered from a man between 18 and 29 years old with type 1 diabetes. The rearrangement combines TRBV9 with TRBJ1-2; perhaps TRBD1 is the D gene, with 5 bases matching. The DNA sequence reads TGTGCCAGCAGCCCAACGACAGTTACCCATGGCTACACCTTC. This sequence encodes CASSPTTVTHGYTF.